Described below is a single T cell receptor (beta chain) sequence and its context. Assay used: immunoSEQ multiplex PCR; TCRdb lists only in-frame clones, some missing. The sample carries approximately 160,000 clones, roughly 96% recorded once. The entry originates in a study of cytomegalovirus exposure and HLA in healthy donors. Germline V CDR1 and CDR2: SGDLS, YYNGEE. This CDR3 comprises 10 residues. Trimming removed 9 bases from V and 7 bases from J, with 8 bases in between. The source material was PBMCs. The source is a woman between 18 and 29 years old in good health and CMV-seronegative. The V and J genes are TRBV9 and TRBJ1-3; D unclear. As DNA, the CDR3 is TGTGCCACCCCACGGAACACCATATATTTT. It is translated as CATPRNTIYF.